A single sample gave rise to the 22 T cell receptor beta chains below, sequenced in a study of blood T cell repertoires in COVID-19 (dated by TCRdb to about 2020). Library preparation employed the immunoSEQ multiplex PCR assay. TCRdb limited this immuneACCESS table to in-frame rearrangements with V and J called. A share of clones is missing; checked studies link under half to unresolved V genes, and the rest is unexplained. In all, the sample holds some 190,000 clones, and more than 65% of those were seen once. The ten largest clones represent 17% of the sample. Sequencing input: PBMCs or T cells enriched from blood (not recorded which). Receptors were obtained from a woman aged 45 to 65 with acute COVID-19.

The chain has TRBV6-5 and TRBJ2-7, with TRBD1 as a possible D gene (5 bases). Trimming stripped 2 bases from V and 6 bases from J, with 5 bases between. The CDR3 consists of 11 residues. The germline gives CDR1 MNHEY, CDR2 SVGAGI. CDR3 nucleotides: TGTGCCAGCAGTTACGGGGCCGAGCAGTACGTC. This codes for CASSYGAEQYV.

The chain carries TRBV5-4 and TRBJ2-3, with TRBD1 as a possible D gene (6 bases). Germline-derived CDR1 and CDR2 are SGHNT and YYREEE (reference sequence). There are 13 residues in the CDR3. V was trimmed by 10 bases and J by 1 base, leaving 13 bases between them. Here the CDR3 DNA reads TGTGCCCTGCGGGCAGGGGGCACAGATACGCAGTATTTT. This translates into CALRAGGTDTQYF.

This rearrangement joins TRBV4-1 to TRBJ2-6, with TRBD2 identical over 7 bases. CDR3 length: 18 amino acids. The J segment lost 0 bases and the V segment lost 0 bases, leaving 5 bases of the junction unmatched. Germline CDR1 is MGHRA and CDR2 is YSYEKL. DNA of the CDR3: TGCGCCAGCAGCCAAGAACCAGGGAGGGGCTCTGGGGCCAACGTCCTGACTTTC. Translating gives CASSQEPGRGSGANVLTF.

This chain links TRBV28 with TRBJ1-1; D is undetermined. V lost 8 bases to trimming and J lost 5 bases, with 12 bases between them. The CDR3 has 12 amino acids. The germline V gene encodes CDR1 MDHEN and CDR2 SYDVKM. The CDR3: CASFSLQTEAFF. The CDR3 DNA reads as TGTGCCAGCTTCTCCTTACAGACTGAAGCTTTCTTT.

This chain joins TRBV18 and TRBJ1-2; 7 positions agree with TRBD1. The junction had 11 bases not matched to a gene; V was cut back by 3 bases and J by 1 base. The germline V gene has CDR1 KGHSH and CDR2 LQKENI. The CDR3 consists of 17 residues. The CDR3 region has the DNA TGTGCCAGCTCACCTGCCCGTCCGGGACAGTTTAACTATGGCTACACCTTC. Amino acid sequence: CASSPARPGQFNYGYTF. Using reference TRBV18 and TRBJ1-2 for the parts outside the CDR3, the full variable domain is NAGVMQNPRHLVRRRGQEARLRCSPMKGHSHVYWYRQLPEEGLKFMVYLQKENIIDESGMPKERFSAEFPKEGPSILRIQQVVRGDSAAYFCASSPARPGQFNYGYTFGSGTRLTVV.

V gene TRBV7-6 combines with J gene TRBJ2-1, with D perhaps matching TRBD2 (7 bases). Trimming shortened V by 1 base and J by 10 bases, and 17 bases separated the two germline ends. The CDR3 runs to 15 residues. The germline CDR1 and CDR2 sequences are SGHVS and FNYEAQ. The chain's CDR3 is CASSLVGTGGGEQFF. CDR3 bases: TGTGCCAGCAGCTTAGTGGGGACGGGGGGCGGCGAGCAGTTCTTC.

CDR3: CASSYPKRQVCAEQYV. The CDR3 region has the DNA TGTGCCAGCAGTTACCCCAAGCGACAGGTCTGCGCCGAGCAGTACGTC. The chain has TRBV6-5 and TRBJ2-7; D is perhaps TRBD1 (6 bases). The V end lost 2 bases, the J end lost 6 bases, and 20 bases lay between the germline ends. This CDR3 comprises 16 residues. The germline CDR1 and CDR2 sequences are MNHEY and SVGAGI.

The count of this clone is one. This chain links TRBV9 with TRBJ2-5; 7 bases match TRBD2. The junction had 10 bases not matched to a gene; V was cut back by 4 bases and J by 1 base. Germline V lookup: CDR1 SGDLS, CDR2 YYNGEE. The CDR3 consists of 16 residues. DNA for the CDR3: TGTGCCAGCAGCACCCCTTGGGGGGGTGTCCAAGAGACCCAGTACTTC. Protein product: CASSTPWGGVQETQYF. Complete variable domain (other parts from reference TRBV9 and TRBJ2-5): DSGVTQTPKHLITATGQRVTLRCSPRSGDLSVYWYQQSLDQGLQFLIQYYNGEERAKGNILERFSAQQFPDLHSELNLSSLELGDSALYFCASSTPWGGVQETQYFGPGTRLLVL.

CDR3 DNA sequence: TGTGCCAGTAGTCCCCCGGGTGGCTATGGTGAGCAGTTCTTC. Translation: CASSPPGGYGEQFF. J is TRBJ2-1 and V is TRBV19; D is ambiguous. CDR3 length: 14 amino acids. V lost 5 bases, J lost 9 bases, and 17 bases lay in between. Germline CDR1 is LNHDA and CDR2 is SQIVND (reference sequence).

The chain carries TRBV2 and TRBJ1-2, with D uncertain. Germline-derived CDR1 and CDR2 are SNHLY and FYNNEI. V was cut by 1 base and J by 4 bases, with 10 bases left in between. This CDR3 is built from 14 residues. CDR3 in DNA: TGTGCCAGCAGTGAAGTCAGTGGCCTCTATGGCTACACCTTC. Protein product: CASSEVSGLYGYTF.

The rearrangement uses TRBV5-6 and TRBJ2-7; 11 nucleotides align to TRBD2. This CDR3 is 15 amino acids long. Per germline, CDR1 SGHDT and CDR2 YYEEEE. V was clipped by 4 bases and J by 1 base; unmatched bases: 4. The CDR3 here is CASSDRLAGSYEQYV. The CDR3 DNA sequence: TGTGCCAGCAGCGACAGACTAGCGGGGTCCTACGAGCAGTACGTC.

The CDR3 nucleotides are TGTGCCAGCAGCGATCATACAGGGGCAGCTAATGAAAAACTGTTTTTT. Translation gives CASSDHTGAANEKLFF. The rearrangement joins TRBV7-9 to TRBJ1-4; 7 nucleotides match TRBD1. The germline V gene has CDR1 SEHNR and CDR2 FQNEAQ (reference sequence). The CDR3 has 16 amino acids. V was clipped by 5 bases and J by 3 bases; unmatched bases: 9.

The chain uses TRBV7-9 and TRBJ1-1; D might be TRBD1 (6 bases). V gave up 11 bases and J gave up 0 bases, with 13 bases separating them. Germline V lookup: CDR1 SEHNR, CDR2 FQNEAQ (reference sequence). This CDR3 comprises 13 residues. CDR3 in DNA: TGTGCCGCGGGCAGGGGCGTGAACACTGAAGCTTTCTTT. Its translation: CAAGRGVNTEAFF.

The chain links TRBV28 to TRBJ1-5, with unresolved D. This CDR3 contains 15 residues. CDR1 and CDR2 from the germline V gene are MDHEN and SYDVKM. V dropped 6 bases and J dropped 7 bases, with 19 bases sitting between them. The CDR3 coding sequence is TGTGCCAGCAGATCCCCCGTTTTAACGGGACAGCCCCAGCATTTT. Translating it yields CASRSPVLTGQPQHF. The full variable domain, completed using reference TRBV28 and TRBJ1-5, is DVKVTQSSRYLVKRTGEKVFLECVQDMDHENMFWYRQDPGLGLRLIYFSYDVKMKEKGDIPEGYSVSREKKERFSLILESASTNQTSMYLCASRSPVLTGQPQHFGDGTRLSIL.

This clone was detected only once. The J gene is TRBJ2-5, the V gene TRBV18; D not resolved. The V end lost 0 bases, the J end lost 2 bases, and 13 bases lay between the germline ends. In germline, CDR1 is KGHSH, CDR2 LQKENI. CDR3 length equals 16 residues. CDR3 nucleotide sequence: TGTGCCAGCTCACCACCGGGCAGGCTGATGCAAGAGACCCAGTACTTC. Protein product: CASSPPGRLMQETQYF. The full variable domain, in which reference TRBV18 and TRBJ2-5 provide the parts outside the CDR3, is NAGVMQNPRHLVRRRGQEARLRCSPMKGHSHVYWYRQLPEEGLKFMVYLQKENIIDESGMPKERFSAEFPKEGPSILRIQQVVRGDSAAYFCASSPPGRLMQETQYFGPGTRLLVL.

The chain combines TRBV19 with TRBJ1-2, with 7 bases matching TRBD1. With 8 bases clipped from V and 8 bases from J, the junction kept 8 bases outside the gene matches. CDR3 length equals 12 residues. CDR1 and CDR2 (germline): LNHDA, SQIVND (reference sequence). This CDR3 is CASSDREPGYTF. The CDR3 DNA is TGTGCCAGTTCCGACAGGGAACCAGGCTACACCTTC. Complete variable domain (other parts from reference TRBV19 and TRBJ1-2): DGGITQSPKYLFRKEGQNVTLSCEQNLNHDAMYWYRQDPGQGLRLIYYSQIVNDFQKGDIAEGYSVSREKKESFPLTVTSAQKNPTAFYLCASSDREPGYTFGSGTRLTVV.

For the CDR3, the DNA is TGTGCCAGCAGTGATGGTGGGACATCTGGAAACACCATATATTTT. This translates into CASSDGGTSGNTIYF. This chain connects TRBV6-4 to TRBJ1-3; the D gene is possibly TRBD1 (6 bases). Looked up from germline, CDR1 is MRHNA and CDR2 is SNTAGT. V was pared by 3 bases and J by 1 base, with 10 bases between. This CDR3 region has 15 residues.

This chain joins TRBV4-3 and TRBJ1-6; possible D gene TRBD1, 6 bases. There are 15 residues in the CDR3. Germline V gene data show CDR1 as LGHNA and CDR2 as YSLEER. Trimming took 5 bases from V and 7 from J, leaving 15 bases between them. The CDR3 sequence: CASSIHQGFNSPLHF. In nucleotides, the CDR3 is TGCGCCAGCAGCATTCACCAGGGGTTCAATTCACCCCTCCACTTT.

This clone was seen more than once but under ten times. The chain employs TRBV3-1 (or the pseudogene TRBV3-2) and TRBJ1-5, with D perhaps TRBD1 (6 bases). Germline assignment: CDR1 LGHDT and CDR2 YNNKEL (reference sequence). The CDR3 spans 15 residues. V was trimmed by 3 bases and J by 1 base, leaving 10 bases between them. The CDR3 loop reads CASSHSGASNQPQHF. The CDR3 coding sequence is TGTGCCAGCAGCCATTCAGGGGCAAGCAATCAGCCCCAGCATTTT.

The gene calls are TRBV30 and TRBJ1-6; TRBD1 aligns across 7 bases. The length of the CDR3 is 15 residues. The junction had 12 bases not matched to a gene; V was cut back by 3 bases and J by 10 bases. The V gene's germline CDR1 is GTSNPN and CDR2 SVGIG (reference sequence). The CDR3 reads CAWSSLQGLRSPLHF. The CDR3 coding sequence is TGTGCCTGGAGCTCACTACAGGGGTTGAGATCACCCCTCCACTTT.

The gene calls are TRBV9 and TRBJ2-3, with D maybe TRBD2 (6 bases). Germline CDR1 reads SGDLS; CDR2 reads YYNGEE. V gave up 4 bases and J gave up 6 bases, with 15 bases separating them. The CDR3 covers 14 residues. The CDR3 region is CASSPRGATDTQYF. The CDR3, as DNA: TGTGCCAGCAGCCCACGCGGGGCCACCGATACGCAGTATTTT.

CDR3 nucleotides: TGTGCCATCAGTGAGCCCAGTGGGGGGGGAGCTCCACCAGATACGCAGTATTTT. This sequence encodes CAISEPSGGGAPPDTQYF. The chain uses TRBV10-3 and TRBJ2-3; 7 bases agree with TRBD2. The ends lost 2 bases at V and 4 bases at J; junction bases unmatched: 15. The CDR3 has 18 residues. The V gene's germline CDR1 is ENHRY and CDR2 SYGVKD.